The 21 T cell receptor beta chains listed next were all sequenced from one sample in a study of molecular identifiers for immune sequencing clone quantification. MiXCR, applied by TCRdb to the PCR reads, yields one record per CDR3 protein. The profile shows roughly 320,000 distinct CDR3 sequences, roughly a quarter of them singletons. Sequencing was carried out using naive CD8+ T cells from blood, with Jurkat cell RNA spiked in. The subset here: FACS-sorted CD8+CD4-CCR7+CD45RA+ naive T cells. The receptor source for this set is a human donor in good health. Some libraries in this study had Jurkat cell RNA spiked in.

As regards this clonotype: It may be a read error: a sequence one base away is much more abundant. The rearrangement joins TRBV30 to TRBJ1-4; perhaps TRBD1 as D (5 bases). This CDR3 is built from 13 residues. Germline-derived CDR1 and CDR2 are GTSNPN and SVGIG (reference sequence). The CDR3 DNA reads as TGTGCCTGGAGAGGACCGGGGCATGAAACACTGTTTTTT. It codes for CAWRGPGHETLFF.

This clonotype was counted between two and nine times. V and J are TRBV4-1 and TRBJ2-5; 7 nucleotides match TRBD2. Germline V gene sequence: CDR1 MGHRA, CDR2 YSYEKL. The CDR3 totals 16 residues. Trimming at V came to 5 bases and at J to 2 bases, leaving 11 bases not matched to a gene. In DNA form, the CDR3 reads TGCGCCAGCAGCGTAGGGACTACAACAACACAAGAGACCCAGTACTTC. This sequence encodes CASSVGTTTTQETQYF.

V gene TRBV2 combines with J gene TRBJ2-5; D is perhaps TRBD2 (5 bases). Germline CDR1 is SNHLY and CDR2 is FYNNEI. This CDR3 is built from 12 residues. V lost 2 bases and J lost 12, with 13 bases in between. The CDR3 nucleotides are TGTGCCAGCAGTGAATACAACGGGGTGGAGTACTTC. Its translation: CASSEYNGVEYF. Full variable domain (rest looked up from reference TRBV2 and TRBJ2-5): EPEVTQTPSHQVTQMGQEVILRCVPISNHLYFYWYRQILGQKVEFLVSFYNNEISEKSEIFDDQFSVERPDGSNFTLKIRSTKLEDSAMYFCASSEYNGVEYFGPGTRLLVL.

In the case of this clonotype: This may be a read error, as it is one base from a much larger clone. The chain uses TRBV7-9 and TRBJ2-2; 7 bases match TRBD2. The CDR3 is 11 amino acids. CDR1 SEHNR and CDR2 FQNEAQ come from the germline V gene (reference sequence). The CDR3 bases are TGTGCCAGCAGCTTTCGGGAGGAGCTGATTTTT. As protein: CASSFREELIF. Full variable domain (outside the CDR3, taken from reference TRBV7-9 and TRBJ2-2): DTGVSQNPRHKITKRGQNVTFRCDPISEHNRLYWYRQTLGQGPEFLTYFQNEAQLEKSRLLSDRFSAERPKGSFSTLEIQRTEQGDSAMYLCASSFREELIFGEGSRLTVL.

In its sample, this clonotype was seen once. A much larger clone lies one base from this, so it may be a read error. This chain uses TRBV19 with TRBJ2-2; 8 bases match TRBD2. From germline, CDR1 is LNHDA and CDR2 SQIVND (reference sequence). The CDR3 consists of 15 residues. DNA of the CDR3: TGTGCCAGTACCTCCGGGACTAGGGGCACCCGGGAGCTGTTTTTT. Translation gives CASTSGTRGTRELFF.

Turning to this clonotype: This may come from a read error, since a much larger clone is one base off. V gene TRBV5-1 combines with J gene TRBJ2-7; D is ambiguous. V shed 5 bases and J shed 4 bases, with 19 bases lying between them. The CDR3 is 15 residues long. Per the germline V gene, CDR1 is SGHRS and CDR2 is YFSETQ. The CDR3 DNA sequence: TGCGCCAGCAGTCCGGCTTTGGGAAGTAATTACGAGCAGTACTTC. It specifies CASSPALGSNYEQYF.

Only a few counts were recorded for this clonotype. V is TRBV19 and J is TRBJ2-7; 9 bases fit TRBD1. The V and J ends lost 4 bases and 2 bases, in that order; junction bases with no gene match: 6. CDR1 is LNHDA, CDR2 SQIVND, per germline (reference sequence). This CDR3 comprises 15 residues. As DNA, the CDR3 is TGTGCCAGTAGTAGCGGGACAGGGCCGCCCTACGAGCAGTACTTC. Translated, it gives CASSSGTGPPYEQYF.

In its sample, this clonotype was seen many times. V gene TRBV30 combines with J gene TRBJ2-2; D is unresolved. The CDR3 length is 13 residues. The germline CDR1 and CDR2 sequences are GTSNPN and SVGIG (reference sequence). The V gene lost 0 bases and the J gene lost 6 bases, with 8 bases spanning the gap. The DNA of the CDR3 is TGTGCCTGGAGTGTACTCCTGGCCGGGGAGCTGTTTTTT. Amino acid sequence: CAWSVLLAGELFF.

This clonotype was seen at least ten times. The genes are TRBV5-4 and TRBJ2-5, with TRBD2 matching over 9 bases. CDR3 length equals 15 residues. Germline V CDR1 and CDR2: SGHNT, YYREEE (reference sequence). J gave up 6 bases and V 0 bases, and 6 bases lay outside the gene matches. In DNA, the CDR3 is TGTGCCAGCAGCTTGGCACTAGCGGGTACACAGACCCAGTACTTC. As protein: CASSLALAGTQTQYF. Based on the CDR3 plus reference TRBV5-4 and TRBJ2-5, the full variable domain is ETGVTQSPTHLIKTRGQQVTLRCSSQSGHNTVSWYQQALGQGPQFIFQYYREEENGRGNFPPRFSGLQFPNYSSELNVNALELDDSALYLCASSLALAGTQTQYFGPGTRLLVL.

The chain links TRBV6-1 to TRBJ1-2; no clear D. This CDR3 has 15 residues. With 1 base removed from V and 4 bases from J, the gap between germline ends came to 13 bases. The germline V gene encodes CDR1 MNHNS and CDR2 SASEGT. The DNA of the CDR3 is TGTGCCAGCAGTGAAGGAGTTCCGGCGGTCTATGGCTACACCTTC. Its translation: CASSEGVPAVYGYTF.

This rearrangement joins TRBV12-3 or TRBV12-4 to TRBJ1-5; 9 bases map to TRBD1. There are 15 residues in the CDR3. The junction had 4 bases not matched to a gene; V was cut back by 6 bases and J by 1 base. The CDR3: CASSDDRGSNQPQHF. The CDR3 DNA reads TGTGCCAGCAGCGATGACAGGGGGAGCAATCAGCCCCAGCATTTT.

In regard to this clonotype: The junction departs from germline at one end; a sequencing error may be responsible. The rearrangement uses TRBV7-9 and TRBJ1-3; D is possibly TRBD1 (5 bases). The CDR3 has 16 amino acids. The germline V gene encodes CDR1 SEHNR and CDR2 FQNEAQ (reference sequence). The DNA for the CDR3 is TGTGCCAGCAGCTCCAACAACAGGCTCTCTGGAGACACCATATATTTT. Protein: CASSSNNRLSGDTIYF. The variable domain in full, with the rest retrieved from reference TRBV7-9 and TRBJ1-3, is DTGVSQNPRHKITKRGQNVTFRCDPISEHNRLYWYRQTLGQGPEFLTYFQNEAQLEKSRLLSDRFSAERPKGSFSTLEIQRTEQGDSAMYLCASSSNNRLSGDTIYFGEGSWLTVV.

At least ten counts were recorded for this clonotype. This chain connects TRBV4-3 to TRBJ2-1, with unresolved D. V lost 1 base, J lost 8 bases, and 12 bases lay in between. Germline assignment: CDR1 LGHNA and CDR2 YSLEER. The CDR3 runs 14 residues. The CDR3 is CASSQARPGDEQFF. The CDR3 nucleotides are TGCGCCAGCAGCCAAGCTCGACCGGGCGATGAGCAGTTCTTC.

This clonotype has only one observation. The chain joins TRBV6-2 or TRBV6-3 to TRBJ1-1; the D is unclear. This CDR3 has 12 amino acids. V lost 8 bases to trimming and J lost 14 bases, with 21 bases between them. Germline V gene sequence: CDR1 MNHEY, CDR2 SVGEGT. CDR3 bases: TGTGCCAGCGGCGGGGTTATACATGAAACCTTCTTT. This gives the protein CASGGVIHETFF.

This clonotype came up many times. The CDR3 protein is CASSQDFRERNEQYF. In DNA form, the CDR3 reads TGCGCCAGCAGCCAAGATTTCCGGGAGCGCAACGAGCAGTACTTC. The chain employs TRBV4-3 and TRBJ2-7, with D possibly TRBD2 on 6 matching bases. Germline V gene sequence: CDR1 LGHNA, CDR2 YSLEER. The V gene lost 0 bases and the J gene lost 5 bases, with 14 bases spanning the gap. CDR3 length: 15 residues.

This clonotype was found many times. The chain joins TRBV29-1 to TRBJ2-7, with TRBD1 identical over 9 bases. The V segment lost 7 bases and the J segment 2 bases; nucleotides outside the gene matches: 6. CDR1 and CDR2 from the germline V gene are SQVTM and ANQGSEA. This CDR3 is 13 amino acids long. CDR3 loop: CSAGQGSPYEQYF. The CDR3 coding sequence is TGCAGCGCAGGACAGGGGTCCCCCTACGAGCAGTACTTC.

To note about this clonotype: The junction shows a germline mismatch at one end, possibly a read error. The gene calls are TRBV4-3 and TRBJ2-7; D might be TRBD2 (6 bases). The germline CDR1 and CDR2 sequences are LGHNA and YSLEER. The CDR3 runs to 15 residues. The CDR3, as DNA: TGCGCCGGCAGCCAAGATCGGGGCGGGACCTACGAGCAGTACTTC. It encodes CAGSQDRGGTYEQYF.

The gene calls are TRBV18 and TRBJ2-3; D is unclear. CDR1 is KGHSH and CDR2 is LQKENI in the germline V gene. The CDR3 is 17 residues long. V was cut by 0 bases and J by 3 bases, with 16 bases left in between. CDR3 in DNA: TGTGCCAGCTCACCACCGGAAGGACCCGACTCGACAGATACGCAGTATTTT. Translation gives CASSPPEGPDSTDTQYF. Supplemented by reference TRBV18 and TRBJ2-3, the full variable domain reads NAGVMQNPRHLVRRRGQEARLRCSPMKGHSHVYWYRQLPEEGLKFMVYLQKENIIDESGMPKERFSAEFPKEGPSILRIQQVVRGDSAAYFCASSPPEGPDSTDTQYFGPGTRLTVL.

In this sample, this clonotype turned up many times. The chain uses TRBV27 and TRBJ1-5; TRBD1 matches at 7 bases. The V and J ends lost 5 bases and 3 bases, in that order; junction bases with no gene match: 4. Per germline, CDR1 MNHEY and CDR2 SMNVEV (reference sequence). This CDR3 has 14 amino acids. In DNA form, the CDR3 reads TGTGCCAGCAGTCCAGGGGGACCCAATCAGCCCCAGCATTTT. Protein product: CASSPGGPNQPQHF.

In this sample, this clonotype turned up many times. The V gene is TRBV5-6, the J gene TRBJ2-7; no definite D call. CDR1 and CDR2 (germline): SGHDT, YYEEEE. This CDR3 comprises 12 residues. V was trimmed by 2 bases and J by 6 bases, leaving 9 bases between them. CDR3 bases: TGTGCCAGCAGCTTCGGCCCCGTCGAGCAGTACTTC. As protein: CASSFGPVEQYF.

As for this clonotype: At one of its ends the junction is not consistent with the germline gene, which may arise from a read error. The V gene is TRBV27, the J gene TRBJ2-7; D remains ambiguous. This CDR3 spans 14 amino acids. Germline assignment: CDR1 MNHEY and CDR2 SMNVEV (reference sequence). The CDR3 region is CTSSFGRSSYEQYF. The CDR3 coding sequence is TGTACCAGCAGTTTCGGAAGAAGCTCCTACGAGCAGTACTTC.